This T cell receptor (beta chain) comes out of a study of shared clonotypes between healthy human individuals. About the study: A couple of female and three male donors aged 18 to 49 were enrolled. Overall study findings and caveats: A small donor pool kept down the genetic and exposure-history diversity that was represented. Shared across a few donors were about 4.6% of the naive CD4 clonotypes.

The CDR3 spans 15 residues. V was trimmed by 6 bases and J by 10 bases, leaving 22 bases between them. CDR1 is SEHNR and CDR2 is FQNEAQ in the germline V gene (reference sequence). Positively selected for CCR7, the CD45RO-negative cells used as naive CD8 cells excluded terminally differentiated effector memory CD45RA+ cells. Profiling relied on immunoSEQ multiplex PCR, and the TCRdb table lists in-frame clones only, not all of them. The sample lists millions of clones, roughly 95% occurring once. In this sample, this clone turned up once. Its antigen remains unknown. Sequencing was carried out using naive CD8+ T cells sorted from blood. The TCR originated in a man younger than 30 in good health. The V call is TRBV7-9, the J call TRBJ2-4; D possibly matches TRBD1 or TRBD2 (6 bases each). DNA of the CDR3: TGTGCCAGCAGGGGGGGCTCTGAATACAGGGCTATTCAGTACTTC. It translates to CASRGGSEYRAIQYF.